The 16 T cell receptor beta chains below were found in one sample sequenced in a study of shared clonotypes between healthy human individuals (dated by TCRdb to 2020 to 2022). CD8 naive samples were obtained by positive selection for CCR7 among CD45RO-negative cells, yielding a CD45RA+CCR7+ population from which TemRA cells were excluded. The library relied on the immunoSEQ multiplex PCR assay. The table was pulled from immuneACCESS by TCRdb, which kept in-frame rearrangements only. Such tables lose some clones; where checked, under half of the loss comes from unresolved V genes, and the rest has no known cause. This sample gives about 2 million clones in total; 85% to 95% of them show up just once. The top ten clonotypes cover about 1.1% of the sample. The sequencing input was naive CD8+ T cells sorted from blood. Interpreted using the paper, the cell subset or site label stands for: CD45RA+CCR7+. These receptors all stem from a man aged 18 to 35 in good health.

With respect to this clone: Distinct nucleotide sequences in the sample also encode this CDR3. The chain employs TRBV7-2 and TRBJ2-7, with 12 bases that match TRBD1. The germline CDR1 and CDR2 sequences are SGHTA and FQGNSA. CDR3 length: 15 amino acids. V gave up 3 bases and J gave up 7 bases; unmatched junction bases: 7. CDR3 coding DNA: TGTGCCAGCAGCTTGGCGGGACAGGGGGCGAGAGAGCAGTACTTC. This gives the protein CASSLAGQGAREQYF.

With respect to this clone: This sample includes further DNA sequences coding for the same CDR3. The V call is TRBV29-1, the J call TRBJ2-1, with TRBD2 identical over 11 bases. V dropped 1 base and J dropped 1; count of bases not matched to a gene: 3. The germline V gene encodes CDR1 SQVTM and CDR2 ANQGSEA. This CDR3 is built from 16 residues. The CDR3 loop is CSVEGTSGSSYNEQFF. In nucleotides, the CDR3 is TGCAGCGTTGAAGGAACTAGCGGGAGTTCCTACAATGAGCAGTTCTTC.

The chain couples TRBV25-1 to TRBJ2-3, with 9 bases lining up with TRBD2. Germline values: CDR1 MGHDK, CDR2 SYGVNS. This CDR3 contains 16 residues. Losses at the gene ends were 0 bases for V and 2 bases for J; bases not matched to a gene: 3. DNA for the CDR3: TGTGCCAGCAGTGAATATAGCGGGAGAGTCACAGATACGCAGTATTTT. It encodes CASSEYSGRVTDTQYF. Supplemented by reference TRBV25-1 and TRBJ2-3, the full variable domain reads EADIYQTPRYLVIGTGKKITLECSQTMGHDKMYWYQQDPGMELHLIHYSYGVNSTEKGDLSSESTVSRIRTEHFPLTLESARPSHTSQYLCASSEYSGRVTDTQYFGPGTRLTVL.

The rearrangement links TRBV10-3 to TRBJ1-5; TRBD1 matches 7 bases. The CDR3 is 15 residues long. J was trimmed by 3 bases and V by 6 bases; bases with no gene match: 8. The germline V gene encodes CDR1 ENHRY and CDR2 SYGVKD. CDR3 coding DNA: TGTGCCATCAGCCCCGGAGACAGGGACAATCAGCCCCAGCATTTT. This gives the protein CAISPGDRDNQPQHF.

A single count supports this clone. The chain is built from TRBV25-1 and TRBJ1-1; D remains unclear. Germline-derived CDR1 and CDR2 are MGHDK and SYGVNS. The germline V and J ends were trimmed by 4 bases and 7 bases, with 22 bases remaining between them. The CDR3 is 16 residues long. The CDR3 loop reads CASSAYYSATINEAFF. The CDR3, as DNA: TGTGCCAGCAGTGCTTATTACTCGGCGACTATCAATGAAGCTTTCTTT.

On this clone itself: This specimen includes other DNA sequences encoding the same CDR3. The rearrangement joins TRBV30 to TRBJ1-5; TRBD1 matches at 7 bases. This CDR3 spans 16 amino acids. The germline V gene has CDR1 GTSNPN and CDR2 SVGIG (reference sequence). The trim removed 3 bases at V and 1 base at J, leaving 9 bases unmatched. CDR3 bases: TGTGCCTGGAGCGAGGGGGCTGGGGGAAGCAATCAGCCCCAGCATTTT. Its translation is CAWSEGAGGSNQPQHF.

This sequence joins TRBV4-1 and TRBJ2-1; D possibly uses TRBD1 or TRBD2 (5 bases each). Germline assignment: CDR1 MGHRA and CDR2 YSYEKL. This CDR3 has 16 residues. V was clipped by 6 bases and J by 10 bases, with 25 bases between them. CDR3 residues: CASRDMGEYPSREQFF. The DNA for the CDR3 is TGCGCCAGCAGGGACATGGGGGAGTACCCCTCAAGGGAGCAGTTCTTC.

DNA for the CDR3: TGTGCCAGCAGTTTAGGGCTGGGATACTACGAGCAGTACTTC. Amino acids: CASSLGLGYYEQYF. The chain couples TRBV27 to TRBJ2-7; D unresolved. The length of the CDR3 is 14 residues. Per the germline V gene, CDR1 is MNHEY and CDR2 is SMNVEV (reference sequence). Trimming took off 2 bases at V and 3 bases at J, with 11 bases between the two ends.

The V gene is TRBV4-1, the J gene TRBJ1-3; D ambiguous. Germline V gene sequence: CDR1 MGHRA, CDR2 YSYEKL. This CDR3 comprises 15 residues. V lost 0 bases, J lost 4 bases, and 10 bases lay in between. CDR3 DNA sequence: TGCGCCAGCAGCCAAGATCACGACTCCGGAAACACCATATATTTT. This gives the protein CASSQDHDSGNTIYF.

This clone was seen a single time. This CDR3 is also generated by other DNA sequences in the sample. The V gene is TRBV7-9, the J gene TRBJ2-3; 11 bases align to TRBD2. CDR1 is SEHNR and CDR2 is FQNEAQ in the germline V gene (reference sequence). This CDR3 has 16 residues. V lost 4 bases and J lost 1; bases outside the gene matches: 4. The CDR3 sequence: CASSSGLAGGTDTQYF. The CDR3 DNA reads TGTGCCAGCAGCTCCGGACTAGCGGGTGGCACAGATACGCAGTATTTT.

The chain is built from TRBV19 and TRBJ2-7; D assignment may be TRBD1 or TRBD2 (5 bases each). Trimming removed 5 bases from V and 3 bases from J, with 14 bases in between. Germline lookup yields CDR1 LNHDA and CDR2 SQIVND (reference sequence). The CDR3 length is 14 residues. CDR3 amino acids: CASSVAMGVYEQYF. CDR3 sequence (DNA): TGTGCCAGTAGTGTAGCGATGGGGGTCTACGAGCAGTACTTC. Filled out from reference TRBV19 and TRBJ2-7, the complete variable domain reads DGGITQSPKYLFRKEGQNVTLSCEQNLNHDAMYWYRQDPGQGLRLIYYSQIVNDFQKGDIAEGYSVSREKKESFPLTVTSAQKNPTAFYLCASSVAMGVYEQYFGPGTRLTVT.

The chain uses TRBV28 and TRBJ2-5; D possibly corresponds to TRBD1 (6 bases). CDR1 is MDHEN and CDR2 is SYDVKM in the germline V gene. Trimming stripped 2 bases from V and 5 bases from J, with 12 bases between. The length of the CDR3 is 14 residues. CDR3 nucleotide sequence: TGTGCCAGCAGTTTAGGGCTACAGGGTGAGACCCAGTACTTC. Its translation is CASSLGLQGETQYF.

This chain joins TRBV15 and TRBJ2-5; D gene unclear. Deletions cut 0 bases from V and 7 bases from J, with 12 bases between. The CDR3 has 14 residues. Germline V lookup: CDR1 LNHNV, CDR2 YYDKDF (reference sequence). The CDR3 protein is CATSRDHQRVTQYF. The CDR3 nucleotides are TGTGCCACCAGCAGAGACCACCAAAGAGTGACCCAGTACTTC.

The CDR3 loop is CASSLTLLTGGERADTQYF. DNA of the CDR3: TGTGCCAGCAGTTTAACCTTACTTACAGGGGGCGAAAGGGCAGATACGCAGTATTTT. This chain connects TRBV27 to TRBJ2-3, with 9 positions matching TRBD1. Germline trimming cut 2 bases from V and 4 bases from J; bases unmatched to any gene: 16. Per germline, CDR1 MNHEY and CDR2 SMNVEV (reference sequence). The CDR3 sequence is 19 residues long.

J is TRBJ2-7 and V is TRBV5-6; no firm D call. V was shortened by 0 bases and J by 0 bases, with 10 bases between the two germline ends. Germline CDR1 SGHDT, CDR2 YYEEEE. This CDR3 spans 15 amino acids. CDR3 amino acids: CASSLVPDVSYEQYF. The CDR3 bases are TGTGCCAGCAGCTTGGTACCGGACGTCTCCTACGAGCAGTACTTC.

The chain uses TRBV19 and TRBJ1-2, with D maybe TRBD1 (5 bases). V gave up 5 bases and J gave up 3 bases, with 13 bases separating them. Germline lookup yields CDR1 LNHDA and CDR2 SQIVND (reference sequence). This CDR3 spans 14 amino acids. CDR3 protein: CASSSVRDDYGYTF. The DNA of the CDR3 is TGTGCCAGTAGTTCCGTAAGGGACGACTATGGCTACACCTTC.